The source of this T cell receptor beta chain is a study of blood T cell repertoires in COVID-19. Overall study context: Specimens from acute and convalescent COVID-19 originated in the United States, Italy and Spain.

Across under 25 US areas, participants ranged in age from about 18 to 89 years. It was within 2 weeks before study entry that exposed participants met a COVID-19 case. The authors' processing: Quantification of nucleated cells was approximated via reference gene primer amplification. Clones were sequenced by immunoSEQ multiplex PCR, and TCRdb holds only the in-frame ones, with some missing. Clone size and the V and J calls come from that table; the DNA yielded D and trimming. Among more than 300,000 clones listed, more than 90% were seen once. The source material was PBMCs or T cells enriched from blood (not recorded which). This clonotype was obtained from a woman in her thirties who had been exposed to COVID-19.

DNA for the CDR3: TGCAGCGTTGGGCCGGGTAGCGGGCGCACAGATACGCAGTATTTT. Its translation: CSVGPGSGRTDTQYF. The rearrangement joins TRBV29-1 to TRBJ2-3; 7 nucleotides align to TRBD2. CDR1 is SQVTM and CDR2 is ANQGSEA in the germline V gene. Trimming removed 4 bases from V and 1 base from J; junction bases left unmatched: 8. The CDR3 spans 15 residues.